This T cell receptor (beta chain) was captured by sequencing in a study of blood T cell repertoires in COVID-19. Background on the study: Sources were T cells, B-cell-depleted T cells, or PBMCs; the material itself was cDNA or gDNA.

This clone was found a few times. Authors' analysis steps: Amplifying reference gene primers gave estimates of nucleated cell counts. Profiled with immunoSEQ multiplex PCR; TCRdb holds only in-frame clones, not every one. V and J calls and clone size are copied from that table; D and trimming were computed from the DNA. This table holds some 130,000 clones, 70% to 85% found once. The CDR3 is 15 amino acids. Trimming stripped 3 bases from V and 2 bases from J, with 8 bases between. Germline-derived CDR1 and CDR2 are LGHNA and YSLEER. The receptor was isolated from a man between 60 and 75 years old who had recovered from COVID-19. Input material: peripheral blood. This chain uses TRBV4-3 with TRBJ1-6; D may be TRBD1 (5 bases). The CDR3 DNA reads as TGCGCCAGCAGCCACAGGGCGGCCTATAATTCACCCCTCCACTTT. Its translation: CASSHRAAYNSPLHF.